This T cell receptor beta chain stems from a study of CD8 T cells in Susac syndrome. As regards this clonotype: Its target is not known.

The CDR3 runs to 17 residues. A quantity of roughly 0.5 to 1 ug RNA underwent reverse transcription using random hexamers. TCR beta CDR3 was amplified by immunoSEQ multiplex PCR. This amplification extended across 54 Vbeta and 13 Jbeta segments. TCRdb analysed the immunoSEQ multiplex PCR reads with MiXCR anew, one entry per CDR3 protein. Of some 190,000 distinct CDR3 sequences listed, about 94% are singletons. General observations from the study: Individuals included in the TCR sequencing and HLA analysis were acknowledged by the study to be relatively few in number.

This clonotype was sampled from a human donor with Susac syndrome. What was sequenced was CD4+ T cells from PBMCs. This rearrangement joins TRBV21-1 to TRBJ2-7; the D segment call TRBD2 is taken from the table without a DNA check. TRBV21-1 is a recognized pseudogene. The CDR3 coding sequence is TGTGCCAGCAGCAAATCCCTAGCGGGCGGAGGGTCCTACGAGCAGTACTTC. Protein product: CASSKSLAGGGSYEQYF.